A single sample gave rise to the 6 T cell receptor beta chains below, sequenced in a study of T cell responses to AZD1222 COVID-19 vaccine. Repertoires were generated with immunoSEQ multiplex PCR, while TCRdb's copy carries only in-frame clones and drops some. The sample yields about 130,000 clones, over 85% seen once. The specimen was peripheral blood, collected 28 days after the second AZD1222 dose. These receptor sequences come from an adult who received the AZD1222 COVID-19 vaccine.

This clone was seen just once. The chain combines TRBV7-2 with TRBJ1-5; the D is unclear. The CDR3 spans 15 residues. Germline CDR1 reads SGHTA; CDR2 reads FQGNSA. V lost 5 bases, J lost 7 bases, and 18 bases lay in between. The CDR3 DNA is TGTGCCAGCAGCCCTGAATCGGGGAGGGAGCAGCCCCAGCATTTT. The encoded protein is CASSPESGREQPQHF. Looking up the rest from reference TRBV7-2 and TRBJ1-5 gives the full variable domain: GAGVSQSPSNKVTEKGKDVELRCDPISGHTALYWYRQSLGQGLEFLIYFQGNSAPDKSGLPSDRFSAERTGGSVSTLTIQRTQQEDSAVYLCASSPESGREQPQHFGDGTRLSIL.

V usage is TRBV18 and J usage is TRBJ1-2; D gene uncertain. Per germline, CDR1 KGHSH and CDR2 LQKENI. The CDR3 covers 14 residues. The V end lost 3 bases, the J end lost 2 bases, and 10 bases lay between the germline ends. CDR3 loop: CASSPLPENYGYTF. The CDR3 coding sequence is TGTGCCAGCTCACCGTTACCAGAGAACTATGGCTACACCTTC.

V gene TRBV11-2 combines with J gene TRBJ2-1; D gene uncertain. This CDR3 contains 10 residues. Germline-derived CDR1 and CDR2 are SGHAT and FQNNGV. V was pared by 6 bases and J by 4 bases, with 1 base between. In nucleotides, the CDR3 is TGTGCCAGCAGTTACAATGAGCAGTTCTTC. It encodes CASSYNEQFF. The full variable domain, completed using reference TRBV11-2 and TRBJ2-1, is EAGVAQSPRYKIIEKRQSVAFWCNPISGHATLYWYQQILGQGPKLLIQFQNNGVVDDSQLPKDRFSAERLKGVDSTLKIQPAKLEDSAVYLCASSYNEQFFGPGTRLTVL.

The chain has TRBV5-1 and TRBJ1-1; tentative D call: TRBD1 (5 bases). The CDR3 is 14 amino acids. Trimming pared 2 bases from V and 5 bases from J, leaving 13 bases between. Germline V gene data show CDR1 as SGHRS and CDR2 as YFSETQ. CDR3 nucleotide sequence: TGCGCCAGCAGCTTCCTGGGGGGAGAGACTGAAGCTTTCTTT. It codes for CASSFLGGETEAFF.

The chain has TRBV18 and TRBJ2-2; 7 positions agree with TRBD1. Trimming removed 6 bases from V and 1 base from J; junction bases left unmatched: 5. Germline V gene data show CDR1 as KGHSH and CDR2 as LQKENI. There are 15 residues in the CDR3. The CDR3: CASSPRTGNTGELFF. Written as DNA, the CDR3 is TGTGCCAGCTCTCCTCGGACAGGGAACACCGGGGAGCTGTTTTTT.

The J gene is TRBJ1-5, the V gene TRBV4-3, with TRBD1 as a possible D gene (5 bases). The V end was cut by 1 base, the J end by 6 bases, with 10 bases between. In germline, CDR1 is LGHNA, CDR2 YSLEER. This CDR3 has 14 residues. CDR3 bases: TGCGCCAGCAGCCAAGGTTGGCAGGGTCAGCCCCAGCATTTT. The encoded protein is CASSQGWQGQPQHF.